This TCR beta chain was sequenced in a study of graft-versus-host responses after intestinal transplantation. The overall study: Recipients uniformly received anti-thymocyte globulin induction, followed by tacrolimus and steroids for roughly 3 years.

As regards this clone: Antigen specificity is unknown.

The assay was immunoSEQ multiplex PCR, and TCRdb's table has in-frame clones only and misses some. The sample carries 100,000 or so clones, about 90% recorded once. The CDR3 covers 14 residues. Germline-derived CDR1 and CDR2 are MDHEN and SYDVKM. V was pared by 2 bases and J by 2 bases, with 9 bases between. V and J are TRBV28 and TRBJ1-1; D is possibly TRBD1 (5 bases). The receptor was isolated from a human donor who received an intestinal transplant. The source was unstimulated CD4+ T cells sorted from spleen or lymph node cells, collected before intestinal transplant. The CDR3 spells CASSLPGLNTEAFF. The CDR3 bases are TGTGCCAGCAGTTTACCAGGGCTAAACACTGAAGCTTTCTTT.